Detailed here is one T cell receptor (beta chain). The CDR3 is 11 amino acids. With 9 bases removed from V and 11 bases from J, the gap between germline ends came to 14 bases. From germline, CDR1 is LNHDA and CDR2 SQIVND (reference sequence). This sample was included in a study of blood T cell repertoires in COVID-19. Study overall: Acute and convalescent COVID-19 specimens originated in the United States, Italy and Spain.

Methods used by the authors: Reference gene primer amplification gave nucleated cell count estimates. Sequencing used immunoSEQ multiplex PCR; TCRdb keeps in-frame clones, though not all of them. That table gives V, J and clone size, and the DNA gave D and trimming. The profile covers about 250,000 clones, with roughly 80% appearing a single time and under 4.5% taken by the ten largest. Sequences were obtained from peripheral blood. The receptor's source is a woman aged 35 to 49 with active or convalescent COVID-19. The rearrangement uses TRBV19 and TRBJ2-4; the D gene is possibly TRBD1 (6 bases). The CDR3 DNA sequence: TGTGCCAGCATACAGGGTGGTGTTCAGTACTTC. It yields the protein CASIQGGVQYF.